This TCR beta chain was identified during a study of blood T cell repertoires in COVID-19. About the study: PBMCs, B-cell-depleted T cells, or T cells provided the cDNA or gDNA that made up the material.

Researchers sorted participants into cohorts using their self-reported clinical history. TCRdb's table, derived via immunoSEQ multiplex PCR, lists solely in-frame clones and lacks some. The profile shows about 210,000 clones, about 86% of them singletons. The sample taken for sequencing was PBMCs or T cells enriched from blood (not recorded which). This clonotype was sampled from a woman aged 40-49 years with acute COVID-19.

Written as DNA, the CDR3 is TGTGCCAGCAGCCCCCCGGGCGGGGGCTCCTACGAGCAGTACTTC. This translates into CASSPPGGGSYEQYF. J is TRBJ2-7 and V is TRBV21-1; the DNA was not used to check the table's D call, TRBD2. TRBV21-1 is an annotated pseudogene. The CDR3 is 15 amino acids.